The 22 T cell receptor beta chains listed next were all sequenced from one sample in a study of blood T cell repertoires in COVID-19. Libraries were prepared by immunoSEQ multiplex PCR; TCRdb keeps only in-frame clonotypes and omits some of them. The sample records under 250,000 clones, about 83% being singletons. Specimen: peripheral blood. These receptors were collected from a woman aged 45-59 years with acute or convalescent COVID-19.

This clone was detected only a few times. The rearrangement joins TRBV3-1 (or the pseudogene TRBV3-2) to TRBJ1-2, with a tentative D call TRBD1 (6 bases). The CDR3 has 15 amino acids. The germline V gene has CDR1 LGHDT and CDR2 YNNKEL (reference sequence). V lost 2 bases, J lost 4 bases, and 14 bases lay in between. CDR3 residues: CASSQTRGPFYGYTF. CDR3 DNA: TGTGCCAGCAGCCAAACCAGGGGCCCGTTCTATGGCTACACCTTC.

The gene calls are TRBV5-1 and TRBJ2-3; 8 bases agree with TRBD2. V shed 4 bases and J 2 bases; nucleotides not matched to a gene: 9. There are 16 residues in the CDR3. Germline CDR1 reads SGHRS; CDR2 reads YFSETQ. The CDR3 sequence is CASSRRGLGDTDTQYF. CDR3 bases: TGCGCCAGCAGCAGGCGGGGACTAGGGGACACAGATACGCAGTATTTT.

This clone appeared a few times. The V call is TRBV5-1, the J call TRBJ2-1, with a possible D match to TRBD2 (5 bases). V lost 4 bases and J 6 bases, leaving 14 bases between the germline ends. This CDR3 has 14 amino acids. Germline loops: CDR1 SGHRS, CDR2 YFSETQ. The CDR3 DNA sequence: TGCGCCAGCAGCACCCGACTATCTCCCAATGAGCAGTTCTTC. It encodes CASSTRLSPNEQFF.

V usage is TRBV10-1 and J usage is TRBJ1-5; D remains ambiguous. CDR3 length: 13 residues. Trimming shortened V by 2 bases and J by 12 bases, and 14 bases separated the two germline ends. The germline V gene encodes CDR1 WNHNN and CDR2 SYGVQD (reference sequence). The CDR3 region is CASSEVVGGDQHF. For the CDR3, the DNA is TGCGCCAGCAGTGAGGTTGTTGGCGGAGACCAGCATTTT.

The V call is TRBV5-4, the J call TRBJ1-6, with TRBD1 matching 8 bases. V gave up 4 bases and J gave up 2 bases; unmatched junction bases: 8. This CDR3 region has 17 residues. From germline, CDR1 is SGHNT and CDR2 YYREEE (reference sequence). This chain's CDR3 is CASSTLDRAPYNSPLHF. The CDR3 bases are TGTGCCAGCAGCACCCTGGACAGGGCCCCCTATAATTCACCCCTCCACTTT.

The rearrangement joins TRBV7-7 to TRBJ2-1; 10 bases are a match to TRBD2. Germline CDR1 and CDR2: SSHAT and FNYEAQ (reference sequence). V lost 5 bases to trimming and J lost 8 bases; unmatched junction nucleotides: 6. The CDR3 consists of 14 residues. CDR3 in amino acids: CASSLGLANDEQFF. DNA of the CDR3: TGTGCCAGCAGCCTGGGACTAGCGAACGATGAGCAGTTCTTC.

The chain is built from TRBV19 and TRBJ1-1; D remains unclear. The CDR3 runs 14 residues. The V end was cut by 3 bases, the J end by 5 bases, with 13 bases between. From germline, CDR1 is LNHDA and CDR2 SQIVND (reference sequence). This CDR3 reads CASSIKVSGTEAFF. In nucleotides, the CDR3 is TGTGCCAGTAGTATTAAGGTTTCGGGAACTGAAGCTTTCTTT. The full variable domain, in which reference TRBV19 and TRBJ1-1 provide the parts outside the CDR3, is DGGITQSPKYLFRKEGQNVTLSCEQNLNHDAMYWYRQDPGQGLRLIYYSQIVNDFQKGDIAEGYSVSREKKESFPLTVTSAQKNPTAFYLCASSIKVSGTEAFFGQGTRLTVV.

This chain uses TRBV19 with TRBJ2-6; perhaps TRBD2 as D (5 bases). The germline gives CDR1 LNHDA, CDR2 SQIVND (reference sequence). The CDR3 totals 17 residues. Trimming stripped 3 bases from V and 0 bases from J, with 12 bases between. CDR3 region: CASSMGPRGSGANVLTF. The CDR3 nucleotides are TGTGCCAGTAGTATGGGCCCCCGGGGCTCTGGGGCCAACGTCCTGACTTTC.

This chain joins TRBV2 and TRBJ2-4; TRBD2 agrees at 14 bases. The CDR3 is 18 amino acids. V dropped 4 bases and J dropped 1; count of bases not matched to a gene: 6. CDR1 and CDR2 (germline): SNHLY, FYNNEI. The CDR3 is CASSVGLAGGGAKNIQYF. The CDR3 nucleotides read TGTGCCAGCAGTGTCGGACTAGCGGGAGGAGGCGCCAAAAACATTCAGTACTTC.

The J gene is TRBJ1-5, the V gene TRBV19; D may be TRBD1 (5 bases). CDR1 and CDR2 from the germline V gene are LNHDA and SQIVND (reference sequence). Trimming took off 5 bases at V and 7 bases at J, with 15 bases between the two ends. This CDR3 comprises 14 residues. This CDR3 is CASSAGGGKQPQHF. The CDR3 DNA reads as TGTGCCAGTAGTGCCGGGGGGGGGAAACAGCCCCAGCATTTT.

In its sample, this clone was seen a few times. The V gene is TRBV19, the J gene TRBJ1-5, with 10 bases fitting TRBD1. The CDR3 is 15 amino acids. CDR1 and CDR2 (germline): LNHDA, SQIVND (reference sequence). The V gene end was trimmed by 5 bases and the J gene end by 5 bases; junction bases not matched to a gene: 6. CDR3 in amino acids: CASSPTGTGDQPQHF. The CDR3 DNA reads TGTGCCAGTAGTCCTACCGGGACAGGGGATCAGCCCCAGCATTTT.

This rearrangement joins TRBV5-1 to TRBJ2-3; tentatively, D is TRBD2 (6 bases). This CDR3 region has 16 residues. V lost 4 bases, J lost 2 bases, and 17 bases lay in between. Per the germline V gene, CDR1 is SGHRS and CDR2 is YFSETQ. As DNA, the CDR3 is TGCGCCAGCAGCCCGGAGGGAGTGAAGGCCACAGATACGCAGTATTTT. This codes for CASSPEGVKATDTQYF.

This clone appeared a few times. The chain is built from TRBV28 and TRBJ2-2; D remains unclear. The germline V gene has CDR1 MDHEN and CDR2 SYDVKM. The CDR3 covers 12 residues. Trimming took 7 bases from V and 1 from J, leaving 4 bases between them. CDR3 in amino acids: CASTGNTGELFF. CDR3 bases: TGTGCCAGCACAGGGAACACCGGGGAGCTGTTTTTT.

The gene calls are TRBV12-2 and TRBJ2-1; no check of the table's D call, TRBD1, against the DNA was made. TRBV12-2 is listed as a pseudogene. The CDR3 contains 13 residues. For the CDR3, the DNA is TGTGCAAGTCGCTTAGGGCCAGTCAATGAGCAGTTCTTC. Translating gives CASRLGPVNEQFF.

J is TRBJ1-5 and V is TRBV24-1; D call uncertain. The CDR3 consists of 16 residues. Germline loops: CDR1 KGHDR, CDR2 SFDVKD. The germline V and J ends were trimmed by 2 bases and 0 bases, with 10 bases remaining between them. CDR3 loop: CATSDSMSYSNQPQHF. CDR3 bases: TGTGCCACCAGTGATTCTATGTCTTATAGCAATCAGCCCCAGCATTTT.

The rearrangement links TRBV5-1 to TRBJ2-3, with D possibly being TRBD1 (7 bases). The CDR3 consists of 16 residues. Trimming pared 3 bases from V and 4 bases from J, leaving 18 bases between. CDR1 is SGHRS, CDR2 YFSETQ, per germline. The CDR3 sequence: CASSSVGQGGADTQYF. CDR3 DNA: TGCGCCAGCAGCTCCGTCGGGCAGGGGGGTGCAGATACGCAGTATTTT. Full variable domain (missing parts from reference TRBV5-1 and TRBJ2-3): KAGVTQTPRYLIKTRGQQVTLSCSPISGHRSVSWYQQTPGQGLQFLFEYFSETQRNKGNFPGRFSGRQFSNSRSEMNVSTLELGDSALYLCASSSVGQGGADTQYFGPGTRLTVL.

There are a few counts of this clone. J is TRBJ1-2 and V is TRBV18; D uncertain. The CDR3 length is 13 residues. Trimming took off 3 bases at V and 5 bases at J, with 10 bases between the two ends. Germline CDR1 KGHSH, CDR2 LQKENI. The CDR3 nucleotides are TGTGCCAGCTCACCTAACGAGAATTATGGCTACACCTTC. Translation: CASSPNENYGYTF. The whole variable domain, remainder taken from reference TRBV18 and TRBJ1-2, is NAGVMQNPRHLVRRRGQEARLRCSPMKGHSHVYWYRQLPEEGLKFMVYLQKENIIDESGMPKERFSAEFPKEGPSILRIQQVVRGDSAAYFCASSPNENYGYTFGSGTRLTVV.

V gene TRBV5-1 combines with J gene TRBJ1-1, with TRBD1 identical over 9 bases. V was pared by 2 bases and J by 2 bases, with 1 base of the junction left unmatched. CDR1 SGHRS and CDR2 YFSETQ come from the germline V gene. The CDR3 loop spans 14 amino acids. The CDR3 DNA sequence: TGCGCCAGCAGCTTACAGGGGGCTAACACTGAAGCTTTCTTT. As protein: CASSLQGANTEAFF.

This clone was found a few times. This rearrangement joins TRBV19 to TRBJ1-5; no clear D gene. Germline CDR1 is LNHDA and CDR2 is SQIVND (reference sequence). The CDR3 length is 15 residues. V lost 3 bases to trimming and J lost 6 bases, with 15 bases between them. In nucleotides, the CDR3 is TGTGCCAGTAGTATGCCCCAGGTACTTAGTCAGCCCCAGCATTTT. This translates into CASSMPQVLSQPQHF.

This clone was picked up one time. This rearrangement joins TRBV24-1 to TRBJ1-3; a possible D gene is TRBD1 (5 bases). CDR1 is KGHDR and CDR2 is SFDVKD in the germline V gene. The V and J ends lost 9 bases and 0 bases respectively, with 17 bases between them. This CDR3 has 16 amino acids. For the CDR3, the DNA is TGTGCCACCTCGACCCCGGGGGGACCCTCTGGAAACACCATATATTTT. Amino acids: CATSTPGGPSGNTIYF.

This clone turned up a few times. V gene TRBV7-7 combines with J gene TRBJ2-7; D is unclear. V shed 4 bases and J shed 6 bases, with 13 bases lying between them. Germline CDR1 SSHAT, CDR2 FNYEAQ (reference sequence). The CDR3 extends over 13 amino acids. The CDR3 region has the DNA TGTGCCAGCAGCTCATCCAGTTGGGCCGAGCAGTACTTC. This translates into CASSSSSWAEQYF.

The chain links TRBV29-1 to TRBJ1-2, with 9 bases fitting TRBD1. J lost 7 bases, V lost 3 bases, and 6 bases had no gene match. The CDR3 spans 13 residues. The germline V gene has CDR1 SQVTM and CDR2 ANQGSEA. As DNA, the CDR3 is TGCAGCGTTGAGGGGGACAGGGTAGGTGGCTACACCTTC. As protein: CSVEGDRVGGYTF. Full variable domain (missing parts from reference TRBV29-1 and TRBJ1-2): SAVISQKPSRDICQRGTSLTIQCQVDSQVTMMFWYRQQPGQSLTLIATANQGSEATYESGFVIDKFPISRPNLTFSTLTVSNMSPEDSSIYLCSVEGDRVGGYTFGSGTRLTVV.